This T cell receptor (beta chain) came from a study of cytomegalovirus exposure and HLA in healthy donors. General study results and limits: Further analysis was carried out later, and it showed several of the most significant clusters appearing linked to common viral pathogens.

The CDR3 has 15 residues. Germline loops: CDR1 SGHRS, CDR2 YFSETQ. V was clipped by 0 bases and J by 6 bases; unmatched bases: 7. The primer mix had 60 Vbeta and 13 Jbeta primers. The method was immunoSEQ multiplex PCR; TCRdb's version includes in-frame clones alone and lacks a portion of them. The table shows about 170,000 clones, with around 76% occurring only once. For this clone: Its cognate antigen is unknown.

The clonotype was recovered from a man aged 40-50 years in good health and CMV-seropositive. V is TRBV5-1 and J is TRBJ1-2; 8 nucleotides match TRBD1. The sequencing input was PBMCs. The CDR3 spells CASSLEQGEIDGYTF. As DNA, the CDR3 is TGCGCCAGCAGCTTGGAACAGGGGGAGATAGATGGCTACACCTTC.